A single sample gave rise to the 20 T cell receptor beta chains below, sequenced in a study of regulatory T cells (dated by TCRdb to between 2018 and 2020). The antigens these receptors bind are not known. Receptor amplification or capture employed the immunoSEQ multiplex PCR assay. For the multiplex PCR, 52 forward TRBV primers and 13 reverse TRBJ primers were used, and amplification bias was corrected with both assay-based and computational methods. TCRdb retrieved this table from immuneACCESS and kept in-frame rearrangements only. Not all clones are present; in checked studies, unresolved V genes account for under half, and no reason is known for the remainder. Recorded for this sample are some 29,000 clones; roughly 92% of them occurred a single time. Roughly 1.4% of the sample is held by the ten biggest clonotypes. Overall study results and their limits: Hydrophobic residues at CDR3 positions 6 and 7 were enriched in conventional CD4+ T cells from CD3G-deficient patients, which suggests more self-reactive specificities.

The sequencing input was conventional CD4+ T cells sorted from blood. These receptors were obtained from a young adult with CD3G deficiency.

This chain joins TRBV12-5 and TRBJ2-1; 8 bases agree with TRBD2. The J segment lost 12 bases and the V segment lost 3 bases, leaving 10 bases of the junction unmatched. Germline V gene lookup returns CDR1 LGHNT and CDR2 FRNRAP. This CDR3 contains 14 residues. This CDR3 reads CASGFVRGSGGQFF. CDR3 coding DNA: TGTGCTAGTGGTTTTGTCCGGGGCAGCGGGGGGCAGTTCTTC.

The V gene is TRBV5-1, the J gene TRBJ2-2; perhaps TRBD2 as D (6 bases). V lost 0 bases to trimming and J lost 1 base, with 13 bases between them. Germline CDR1 is SGHRS and CDR2 is YFSETQ. The CDR3 consists of 17 residues. This chain's CDR3 is CASSLGPGLMNTGELFF. The CDR3 nucleotides are TGCGCCAGCAGCTTGGGCCCGGGACTCATGAACACCGGGGAGCTGTTTTTT. Drawing the rest from reference TRBV5-1 and TRBJ2-2, the complete variable domain is KAGVTQTPRYLIKTRGQQVTLSCSPISGHRSVSWYQQTPGQGLQFLFEYFSETQRNKGNFPGRFSGRQFSNSRSEMNVSTLELGDSALYLCASSLGPGLMNTGELFFGEGSRLTVL.

This chain uses TRBV6-1 with TRBJ2-1; 14 bases fit TRBD2. The germline CDR1 and CDR2 sequences are MNHNS and SASEGT. This CDR3 comprises 15 residues. With 6 bases clipped from V and 7 bases from J, the junction kept 5 bases outside the gene matches. CDR3 bases: TGTGCCAGCAGCGTCGGACTAGCGGGGGGAAATGAGCAGTTCTTC. Residues: CASSVGLAGGNEQFF.

This chain joins TRBV4-1 and TRBJ1-4, with D perhaps TRBD1 (5 bases). The ends were cut back, 7 bases at V and 0 bases at J, with 15 bases in the middle. The V gene's germline CDR1 is MGHRA and CDR2 YSYEKL. The CDR3 consists of 16 residues. The CDR3, as DNA: TGCGCCAGCACCCCCCTGGGGGGGACAACTAATGAAAAACTGTTTTTT. It encodes CASTPLGGTTNEKLFF.

This chain uses TRBV6-6 with TRBJ2-7; D possibly corresponds to TRBD2 (6 bases). The germline CDR1 and CDR2 sequences are MNHNY and SVGAGI (reference sequence). The ends were cut back, 5 bases at V and 6 bases at J, with 14 bases in the middle. There are 13 residues in the CDR3. CDR3 sequence (DNA): TGTGCCAGCAGTGTCCAAGGGACTGGCGAGCAGTACTTC. This codes for CASSVQGTGEQYF.

CDR3 sequence: CASSEGGGADTQYF. As DNA, the CDR3 is TGTGCCAGCAGTGAAGGGGGAGGGGCAGATACGCAGTATTTT. V usage is TRBV6-1 and J usage is TRBJ2-3, with 7 bases lining up with TRBD2. The CDR3 length is 14 residues. The germline CDR1 and CDR2 sequences are MNHNS and SASEGT. The trim removed 1 base at V and 4 bases at J, leaving 2 bases unmatched.

This clone was seen only a few times. V is TRBV4-1 and J is TRBJ1-4, with TRBD1 identical over 7 bases. V was clipped by 5 bases and J by 8 bases; unmatched bases: 2. Germline CDR1 MGHRA, CDR2 YSYEKL. CDR3 length: 12 residues. The CDR3 DNA reads as TGCGCCAGCAGCGTGACAGGGGAAAAACTGTTTTTT. Its protein product is CASSVTGEKLFF.

Regarding this clone: A junction boundary mismatches the germline segment, possibly from a read error. The rearrangement uses TRBV28 and TRBJ2-7; D uncertain. The germline V gene encodes CDR1 MDHEN and CDR2 SYDVKM. CDR3 length: 13 residues. The CDR3 sequence: CASSPPPGVGLNF. Here the CDR3 DNA reads TGTGCCAGCAGTCCACCCCCGGGTGTGGGGTTAAACTTC.

This clone was recorded a few times. The J gene is TRBJ2-3, the V gene TRBV11-2; 7 nucleotides match TRBD2. J was trimmed by 4 bases and V by 2 bases; bases with no gene match: 12. The germline CDR1 and CDR2 sequences are SGHAT and FQNNGV. CDR3 length: 17 residues. CDR3 sequence reads: CASSLKTAAGRADTQYF. DNA of the CDR3: TGTGCCAGCAGCTTAAAAACGGCGGCGGGGAGGGCAGATACGCAGTATTTT.

The chain uses TRBV9 and TRBJ2-3; perhaps D is TRBD1 or TRBD2 (5 bases each). Germline assignment: CDR1 SGDLS and CDR2 YYNGEE. The ends were cut back, 2 bases at V and 3 bases at J, with 13 bases in the middle. This CDR3 comprises 15 residues. The CDR3 nucleotides are TGTGCCAGCAGCGTCGAGGGACGGCGGACAGATACGCAGTATTTT. This sequence encodes CASSVEGRRTDTQYF.

This clone was seen more than once but under ten times. The gene calls are TRBV6-1 and TRBJ1-2; a possible D gene is TRBD1 (6 bases). There are 13 residues in the CDR3. In germline, CDR1 is MNHNS, CDR2 SASEGT. Trimming cost V 5 bases and J 8 bases, with 15 bases left between them. The CDR3 sequence: CASSTTGTAGYTF. Here the CDR3 DNA reads TGTGCCAGCAGTACTACAGGGACCGCGGGCTACACCTTC.

The gene calls are TRBV5-3 and TRBJ2-3; D perhaps matches TRBD2 (5 bases). TRBV5-3 is an open reading frame, and its role is uncertain. This CDR3 is built from 15 residues. V was pared by 0 bases and J by 3 bases, with 11 bases between. CDR3 DNA: TGTGCCAGAAGCTTGGGTTCGTGGGAGACAGATACGCAGTATTTT. Translated: CARSLGSWETDTQYF.

This clone was observed a single time. The chain uses TRBV10-3 and TRBJ2-2; no definite D call. There are 15 residues in the CDR3. The germline V gene has CDR1 ENHRY and CDR2 SYGVKD. Trimming removed 4 bases at V and 5 bases at J, with 14 bases between. The CDR3 loop reads CAISAGSGRTGELFF. CDR3 nucleotides: TGTGCCATCAGTGCGGGCTCGGGTCGGACCGGGGAGCTGTTTTTT.

This chain uses TRBV27 with TRBJ2-1, with TRBD2 matching 9 bases. Germline loops: CDR1 MNHEY, CDR2 SMNVEV (reference sequence). Losses at the gene ends were 6 bases for V and 9 bases for J; bases not matched to a gene: 12. The CDR3 is 15 amino acids. CDR3 nucleotide sequence: TGTGCCAGCAGCCCGCGGGCGGGAGGGCGGGGTGAGCAGTTCTTC. It is translated as CASSPRAGGRGEQFF.

The chain links TRBV4-3 to TRBJ1-6, with D unclear. Germline loops: CDR1 LGHNA, CDR2 YSLEER. Trimming pared 1 base from V and 10 bases from J, leaving 14 bases between. This CDR3 has 15 amino acids. DNA for the CDR3: TGCGCCAGCAGCCAAGGGGAACGGGATTGGTCACCCCTCCACTTT. Translation: CASSQGERDWSPLHF.

The chain uses TRBV11-2 and TRBJ2-3; D gene unclear. The CDR3 runs to 15 residues. V lost 4 bases to trimming and J lost 1 base, with 12 bases between them. From germline, CDR1 is SGHAT and CDR2 FQNNGV. The CDR3 spells CASSSLGTGTDTQYF. In DNA, the CDR3 is TGTGCCAGCAGCTCGCTGGGAACTGGCACAGATACGCAGTATTTT. The variable domain in full, with the rest retrieved from reference TRBV11-2 and TRBJ2-3, is EAGVAQSPRYKIIEKRQSVAFWCNPISGHATLYWYQQILGQGPKLLIQFQNNGVVDDSQLPKDRFSAERLKGVDSTLKIQPAKLEDSAVYLCASSSLGTGTDTQYFGPGTRLTVL.

The chain links TRBV28 to TRBJ2-2; D is ambiguous. Trimming removed 2 bases at V and 2 bases at J, with 3 bases between. This CDR3 spans 13 amino acids. The germline CDR1 and CDR2 sequences are MDHEN and SYDVKM. The CDR3 nucleotides read TGTGCCAGCAGTTTAGACAACACCGGGGAGCTGTTTTTT. This sequence encodes CASSLDNTGELFF.

This clone was counted once. The chain couples TRBV7-8 to TRBJ2-1, with 8 nucleotides matching TRBD2. CDR3 length: 15 amino acids. The V and J ends lost 2 bases and 4 bases, in that order; junction bases with no gene match: 4. Germline CDR1 reads SGHVS; CDR2 reads FQNEAQ. CDR3 residues: CASSLLLADYNEQFF. CDR3 nucleotides: TGTGCCAGCAGCTTACTACTAGCGGATTACAATGAGCAGTTCTTC.

This chain joins TRBV28 and TRBJ2-6; D gene unclear. From germline, CDR1 is MDHEN and CDR2 SYDVKM. CDR3 size: 13 residues. V was pared by 5 bases and J by 4 bases, with 6 bases between. The CDR3: CASSVPGANVLTF. The CDR3, as DNA: TGTGCCAGCAGTGTCCCCGGGGCCAACGTCCTGACTTTC.

The CDR3 loop is CASSSPGLVGDIQYF. The CDR3 nucleotides read TGTGCCAGCAGTTCCCCCGGACTAGTGGGAGACATTCAGTACTTC. The chain employs TRBV28 and TRBJ2-4, with 7 bases lining up with TRBD2. From germline, CDR1 is MDHEN and CDR2 SYDVKM. The CDR3 contains 15 residues. The V gene end was trimmed by 4 bases and the J gene end by 8 bases; junction bases not matched to a gene: 11.